These 29 T cell receptor beta chains originate from one sample sequenced in a study of cytomegalovirus exposure and HLA in healthy donors. PCR used 60 Vbeta primers and 13 Jbeta primers. TCRdb's copy holds only in-frame clones and misses some; the assay was immunoSEQ multiplex PCR. The sample yields about 130,000 clones, approximately 85% seen once. Sequenced: PBMCs. The receptor set was obtained from a young woman in good health and CMV-seropositive.

This chain links TRBV18 with TRBJ1-2, with D maybe TRBD1 (5 bases). Trimming pared 4 bases from V and 2 bases from J, leaving 11 bases between. Germline V lookup: CDR1 KGHSH, CDR2 LQKENI. The CDR3 has 14 residues. CDR3 region: CASSQGLQNYGYTF. The CDR3, as DNA: TGTGCCAGCTCACAGGGACTTCAGAACTATGGCTACACCTTC.

The chain has TRBV5-1 and TRBJ1-4; no clear D gene. Trimming removed 1 base from V and 4 bases from J, with 8 bases in between. Germline V gene data show CDR1 as SGHRS and CDR2 as YFSETQ. CDR3 length equals 14 residues. Here the CDR3 reads CASSLTALNEKLFF. For the CDR3, the DNA is TGCGCCAGCAGCTTGACTGCCCTTAATGAAAAACTGTTTTTT. Full variable domain (missing parts from reference TRBV5-1 and TRBJ1-4): KAGVTQTPRYLIKTRGQQVTLSCSPISGHRSVSWYQQTPGQGLQFLFEYFSETQRNKGNFPGRFSGRQFSNSRSEMNVSTLELGDSALYLCASSLTALNEKLFFGSGTQLSVL.

The chain recombines TRBV28 with TRBJ2-3, with D tentatively TRBD1 (6 bases). The CDR3 has 14 residues. Germline CDR1 and CDR2: MDHEN and SYDVKM. V was shortened by 3 bases and J by 4 bases, with 11 bases between the two germline ends. The CDR3 spells CASSLAGAADTQYF. CDR3 DNA: TGTGCCAGCAGTTTGGCAGGGGCAGCAGATACGCAGTATTTT.

The J gene is TRBJ2-1, the V gene TRBV6-4; 12 bases agree with TRBD2. CDR3 length: 15 residues. Per the germline V gene, CDR1 is MRHNA and CDR2 is SNTAGT. The ends lost 1 base at V and 9 bases at J; junction bases unmatched: 4. The CDR3 is CASSDLGLAGSEQFF. The CDR3 region has the DNA TGTGCCAGCAGTGACTTGGGACTAGCGGGCAGTGAGCAGTTCTTC.

The chain is built from TRBV5-1 and TRBJ1-2, with TRBD1 matching 9 bases. The trim removed 2 bases at V and 6 bases at J, leaving 14 bases unmatched. CDR1 SGHRS and CDR2 YFSETQ come from the germline V gene. The CDR3 has 17 residues. CDR3 in amino acids: CASSLGWDRDFEDGYTF. The CDR3 nucleotides are TGCGCCAGCAGCTTAGGGTGGGACAGGGATTTTGAAGATGGCTACACCTTC.

Concerning this clone itself: The same CDR3 also results from other DNA sequences found in this sample. In DNA form, the CDR3 reads TGCGCCAGCTCCTCCCAGCGGGGGGGCAGCACAGATACGCAGTATTTT. It translates to CASSSQRGGSTDTQYF. The rearrangement joins TRBV5-1 to TRBJ2-3, with 10 bases fitting TRBD2. Germline values: CDR1 SGHRS, CDR2 YFSETQ. After removal of 7 bases from V and 0 bases from J, the junction contained 8 bases not matched to a gene. The CDR3 spans 16 residues. The entire variable domain, with the rest obtained from reference TRBV5-1 and TRBJ2-3, is as follows: KAGVTQTPRYLIKTRGQQVTLSCSPISGHRSVSWYQQTPGQGLQFLFEYFSETQRNKGNFPGRFSGRQFSNSRSEMNVSTLELGDSALYLCASSSQRGGSTDTQYFGPGTRLTVL.

This sequence joins TRBV2 and TRBJ2-7; 10 nucleotides match TRBD2. The trim removed 4 bases at V and 1 base at J, leaving 4 bases unmatched. The CDR3 has 15 amino acids. CDR1 SNHLY and CDR2 FYNNEI come from the germline V gene. The CDR3 DNA follows: TGTGCCAGCAGTGGCCCTAGCGGGGGTTCCTACGAGCAGTACTTC. It codes for CASSGPSGGSYEQYF.

The V and J genes are TRBV5-1 and TRBJ1-3, with D tentatively TRBD1 (5 bases). Trimming removed 3 bases from V and 0 bases from J, with 13 bases in between. Germline V gene sequence: CDR1 SGHRS, CDR2 YFSETQ. This CDR3 has 16 amino acids. Here the CDR3 reads CASSSGHGSSGNTIYF. The CDR3 coding sequence is TGCGCCAGCAGCTCAGGGCACGGCTCCTCTGGAAACACCATATATTTT.

This clone has more than one count but fewer than ten. This rearrangement joins TRBV6-1 to TRBJ1-1, with 10 bases matching TRBD1. V shed 0 bases and J 1 base; nucleotides not matched to a gene: 23. Germline CDR1 is MNHNS and CDR2 is SASEGT. The CDR3 spans 23 residues. The CDR3 loop is CASSEATEGGDRGQWLANTEAFF. Written as DNA, the CDR3 is TGTGCCAGCAGTGAAGCGACCGAAGGGGGCGACAGGGGGCAATGGCTCGCGAACACTGAAGCTTTCTTT.

The J gene is TRBJ2-2, the V gene TRBV11-2; possible D gene TRBD1, 5 bases. Germline CDR1 and CDR2: SGHAT and FQNNGV. Trimming stripped 3 bases from V and 7 bases from J, with 9 bases between. This CDR3 comprises 13 residues. The CDR3: CASSLVRDGELFF. In DNA form, the CDR3 reads TGTGCCAGCAGCTTGGTCAGGGACGGGGAGCTGTTTTTT.

This clone occurred a few times. The rearrangement uses TRBV7-9 and TRBJ1-1; 7 positions agree with TRBD1. CDR3 length: 15 residues. Trimming at V came to 5 bases and at J to 5 bases, leaving 11 bases not matched to a gene. Looked up from germline, CDR1 is SEHNR and CDR2 is FQNEAQ (reference sequence). The CDR3 bases are TGTGCCAGCAGCCCCCGGGACAGCCGTGGGACTGAAGCTTTCTTT. Protein product: CASSPRDSRGTEAFF.

The chain couples TRBV2 to TRBJ1-3, with 10 bases matching TRBD1. After removal of 6 bases from V and 7 bases from J, the junction contained 6 bases not matched to a gene. Per the germline V gene, CDR1 is SNHLY and CDR2 is FYNNEI. The length of the CDR3 is 14 residues. For the CDR3, the DNA is TGTGCCAGCAGGAGACAGGGGGCAAGGAACACCATATATTTT. Amino acids: CASRRQGARNTIYF.

The chain combines TRBV6-1 with TRBJ2-1; 11 bases match TRBD2. The V and J ends lost 3 bases and 6 bases, in that order; junction bases with no gene match: 4. Germline assignment: CDR1 MNHNS and CDR2 SASEGT. CDR3 length equals 15 residues. DNA for the CDR3: TGTGCCAGCAGTGATATGGGACTAGCGGCCAATGAGCAGTTCTTC. Its protein is CASSDMGLAANEQFF.

The chain links TRBV5-1 to TRBJ2-3, with 9 bases identical to TRBD1. Trimming removed 4 bases from V and 5 bases from J; junction bases left unmatched: 8. This CDR3 comprises 15 residues. CDR1 and CDR2 from the germline V gene are SGHRS and YFSETQ. Written as DNA, the CDR3 is TGCGCCAGCAGCCGGTGGACAGGGGAGGTAGATACGCAGTATTTT. It yields the protein CASSRWTGEVDTQYF.

In this sample, this clone turned up a few times. The rearrangement joins TRBV4-1 to TRBJ1-4, with no clear D. V lost 1 base to trimming and J lost 4 bases, with 19 bases between them. The CDR3 sequence is 18 residues long. Germline V gene data show CDR1 as MGHRA and CDR2 as YSYEKL. The CDR3 region has the DNA TGCGCCAGCAGCCAAGGATCGAGGGTCGCGATTAGTAATGAAAAACTGTTTTTT. This gives the protein CASSQGSRVAISNEKLFF.

This chain links TRBV27 with TRBJ1-2; D remains ambiguous. V lost 1 base and J 4 bases, leaving 7 bases between the germline ends. CDR3 length: 13 amino acids. Germline CDR1 and CDR2: MNHEY and SMNVEV (reference sequence). CDR3 protein: CASSLYSTYGYTF. The CDR3 coding sequence is TGTGCCAGCAGTTTATACAGCACCTATGGCTACACCTTC.

The CDR3 nucleotides read TGTGCCAGCAGCCCGGAGGGGTCCTGGAACACTGAAGCTTTCTTT. It yields the protein CASSPEGSWNTEAFF. The chain has TRBV9 and TRBJ1-1; possible D gene TRBD1, 5 bases. CDR1 is SGDLS, CDR2 YYNGEE, per germline. CDR3 length: 15 amino acids. Trimming pared 4 bases from V and 1 base from J, leaving 14 bases between.

V usage is TRBV5-1 and J usage is TRBJ2-3; 9 bases line up with TRBD2. Looked up from germline, CDR1 is SGHRS and CDR2 is YFSETQ. CDR3 length: 17 residues. The V segment lost 3 bases and the J segment 2 bases; nucleotides outside the gene matches: 10. In DNA, the CDR3 is TGCGCCAGCAGCTCCTTACCCGGGACTAGCCCCACAGATACGCAGTATTTT. This encodes CASSSLPGTSPTDTQYF. The full variable domain, with the rest looked up from reference TRBV5-1 and TRBJ2-3, is KAGVTQTPRYLIKTRGQQVTLSCSPISGHRSVSWYQQTPGQGLQFLFEYFSETQRNKGNFPGRFSGRQFSNSRSEMNVSTLELGDSALYLCASSSLPGTSPTDTQYFGPGTRLTVL.

The J gene is TRBJ2-3, the V gene TRBV28; tentatively, D is TRBD2 (6 bases). Germline CDR1 MDHEN, CDR2 SYDVKM. The germline V and J ends were trimmed by 4 bases and 2 bases, with 13 bases remaining between them. The CDR3 extends over 15 amino acids. As DNA, the CDR3 is TGTGCCAGCAGTTCTCCGGGAGCCCCCACAGATACGCAGTATTTT. This translates into CASSSPGAPTDTQYF.

The CDR3 DNA sequence: TGTGCCAGCAGCGTAATGGAACAGGCGAACACTGAAGCTTTCTTT. This translates into CASSVMEQANTEAFF. The chain couples TRBV9 to TRBJ1-1, with a weak D call TRBD1 (5 bases). The CDR3 extends over 15 amino acids. Germline CDR1 reads SGDLS; CDR2 reads YYNGEE. Trimming took off 1 base at V and 1 base at J, with 11 bases between the two ends.

This chain uses TRBV28 with TRBJ2-7, with TRBD2 matching 8 bases. The CDR3 loop spans 13 amino acids. Looked up from germline, CDR1 is MDHEN and CDR2 is SYDVKM. After removal of 9 bases from V and 4 bases from J, the junction contained 8 bases not matched to a gene. CDR3: CASAGGREYEQYF. The CDR3 DNA reads as TGTGCCAGTGCGGGAGGCAGGGAGTACGAGCAGTACTTC.

CDR3 amino acids: CASSADRSFYEQYF. CDR3 coding DNA: TGTGCCAGCAGTGCAGACAGGTCCTTCTACGAGCAGTACTTC. The rearrangement uses TRBV11-2 and TRBJ2-7, with D possibly matching TRBD1 (6 bases). Trimming took off 6 bases at V and 3 bases at J, with 15 bases between the two ends. The V gene's germline CDR1 is SGHAT and CDR2 FQNNGV. The CDR3 consists of 14 residues.

The V and J genes are TRBV6-6 and TRBJ2-3; 8 nucleotides match TRBD1. The J segment lost 6 bases and the V segment lost 6 bases, leaving 5 bases of the junction unmatched. Germline loops: CDR1 MNHNY, CDR2 SVGAGI (reference sequence). The CDR3 length is 13 residues. The CDR3 DNA reads TGTGCCAGCAGGACAGGGGAAGTCGATACGCAGTATTTT. Residues: CASRTGEVDTQYF.

This chain links TRBV2 with TRBJ1-1, with D possibly TRBD1 on 5 matching bases. The CDR3 is 16 amino acids. Germline CDR1 is SNHLY and CDR2 is FYNNEI. Trimming shortened V by 5 bases and J by 1 base, and 17 bases separated the two germline ends. The CDR3 protein is CASSPSGIMPNTEAFF. DNA of the CDR3: TGTGCCAGCAGTCCATCAGGGATCATGCCGAACACTGAAGCTTTCTTT. The whole variable domain, remainder taken from reference TRBV2 and TRBJ1-1, is EPEVTQTPSHQVTQMGQEVILRCVPISNHLYFYWYRQILGQKVEFLVSFYNNEISEKSEIFDDQFSVERPDGSNFTLKIRSTKLEDSAMYFCASSPSGIMPNTEAFFGQGTRLTVV.

J is TRBJ2-5 and V is TRBV4-2; D unclear. The J call may be wrong; the DNA end is better matched by TRBJ2-7. Germline V gene sequence: CDR1 LGHNA, CDR2 YNFKEQ. The length of the CDR3 is 12 residues. The CDR3 DNA follows: TGTGCCAGCAGCCAAGACCCTCTCGAGCAGTACTTC. This sequence encodes CASSQDPLEQYF.

This clone was counted a few times. The chain employs TRBV6-5 and TRBJ1-2; D ambiguous. CDR1 and CDR2 from the germline V gene are MNHEY and SVGAGI. CDR3 length: 14 residues. V shed 2 bases and J shed 4 bases, with 11 bases lying between them. The CDR3 DNA reads TGTGCCAGCAGTTACCGTGCGCGGGCCTATGGCTACACCTTC. It translates to CASSYRARAYGYTF.

The chain joins TRBV12-5 to TRBJ1-2, with 7 bases lining up with TRBD1. V gave up 1 base and J gave up 4 bases; unmatched junction bases: 6. CDR1 and CDR2 (germline): LGHNT, FRNRAP. This CDR3 is built from 15 residues. This chain's CDR3 is CASGLGDSPTYGYTF. The CDR3 DNA reads TGTGCTAGTGGTTTGGGGGACAGCCCCACCTATGGCTACACCTTC.

This sequence joins TRBV6-5 and TRBJ2-5; D gene ambiguous. The J call is in doubt because the DNA end fits TRBJ2-7 better. Per germline, CDR1 MNHEY and CDR2 SVGAGI. The CDR3 length is 13 residues. The chain's CDR3 is CASSSFSSYEQYF. The CDR3 nucleotides are TGTGCCAGCAGCTCATTTAGCTCCTACGAGCAGTACTTC.

The sample holds a few counts of this clone. This chain links TRBV13 with TRBJ1-1, with D perhaps TRBD1 (6 bases). V was shortened by 4 bases and J by 1 base, with 7 bases between the two germline ends. This CDR3 is built from 13 residues. Germline V gene lookup returns CDR1 PRHDT and CDR2 FYEKMQ (reference sequence). In DNA, the CDR3 is TGTGCCAGCAGCTACAGGGAGAACACTGAAGCTTTCTTT. Its translation is CASSYRENTEAFF. Variable domain in full (rest from reference TRBV13 and TRBJ1-1): AAGVIQSPRHLIKEKRETATLKCYPIPRHDTVYWYQQGPGQDPQFLISFYEKMQSDKGSIPDRFSAQQFSDYHSELNMSSLELGDSALYFCASSYRENTEAFFGQGTRLTVV.